One and the same sample provided the 6 T cell receptor beta chains below, sequenced in a study of metastatic and nonmetastatic thyroid tumors. Thyroid surgery had not been preceded by any treatment in any patient. TCRdb recomputed clones from the PCR reads via MiXCR. This table has about 30,000 clones, less than 25% appearing once. Material for sequencing was blood. The receptor set was obtained from a female donor with papillary thyroid cancer or a benign thyroid nodule (not recorded which). Some clones in this sample may be carry-over from other donors' samples.

This clone was recorded many times. V and J are TRBV10-1 and TRBJ2-3; D might be TRBD1 (5 bases). The V and J ends lost 4 bases and 4 bases respectively, with 9 bases between them. This CDR3 contains 13 residues. CDR1 WNHNN and CDR2 SYGVQD come from the germline V gene (reference sequence). The chain's CDR3 is CASSVQGPDTQYF. Here the CDR3 DNA reads TGCGCCAGCAGTGTTCAGGGCCCAGATACGCAGTATTTT.

Many counts were recorded for this clone. This rearrangement joins TRBV4-1 to TRBJ2-2; the D gene is possibly TRBD1 (6 bases). From germline, CDR1 is MGHRA and CDR2 YSYEKL. CDR3 length: 16 amino acids. V was shortened by 4 bases and J by 6 bases, with 18 bases between the two germline ends. CDR3 bases: TGCGCCAGCAGCCCCAGGGAACAGGGTGGTTCCGGGGAGCTGTTTTTT. This encodes CASSPREQGGSGELFF.

This clone has a count of ten or more. This chain uses TRBV19 with TRBJ2-2; 10 nucleotides align to TRBD2. V shed 5 bases, J shed 4 bases, and the junction held 4 bases outside the gene matches. The CDR3 sequence is 15 residues long. Germline V gene data show CDR1 as LNHDA and CDR2 as SQIVND (reference sequence). For the CDR3, the DNA is TGTGCCAGTAGTTCTAGCGGGAGTACCACCGGGGAGCTGTTTTTT. Translated: CASSSSGSTTGELFF.

The chain links TRBV11-2 to TRBJ2-1, with a weak D call TRBD1 (5 bases). Germline CDR1 is SGHAT and CDR2 is FQNNGV. V gave up 2 bases and J gave up 7 bases, with 12 bases separating them. This CDR3 has 14 amino acids. The CDR3 spells CASSLSQGLNEQFF. The CDR3 coding sequence is TGTGCCAGCAGCTTAAGCCAGGGATTGAATGAGCAGTTCTTC.

This clone is labeled as medium-sized (0.01 to 0.1%). V and J are TRBV11-3 and TRBJ2-7; D is perhaps TRBD1 or TRBD2 (6 bases each). Deletions cut 1 base from V and 3 bases from J, with 10 bases between. Germline CDR1 reads SGHNT; CDR2 reads YENEEA. The CDR3 runs 14 residues. CDR3 amino acids: CASSLGGGGYEQYF. The CDR3 DNA reads TGTGCCAGCAGCTTAGGTGGAGGGGGCTACGAGCAGTACTTC. The variable domain in full, completed from reference TRBV11-3 and TRBJ2-7, reads EAGVVQSPRYKIIEKKQPVAFWCNPISGHNTLYWYLQNLGQGPELLIRYENEEAVDDSQLPKDRFSAERLKGVDSTLKIQPAELGDSAVYLCASSLGGGGYEQYFGPGTRLTVT.

There are many counts of this clone. The chain couples TRBV19 to TRBJ1-6; no clear D gene. Germline lookup yields CDR1 LNHDA and CDR2 SQIVND (reference sequence). There are 18 residues in the CDR3. Trimming cost V 5 bases and J 4 bases, with 21 bases left between them. CDR3 sequence (DNA): TGTGCCAGTAGTCGGGTCCGGCTACCTCTCCCTTATAATTCACCCCTCCACTTT. It encodes CASSRVRLPLPYNSPLHF.